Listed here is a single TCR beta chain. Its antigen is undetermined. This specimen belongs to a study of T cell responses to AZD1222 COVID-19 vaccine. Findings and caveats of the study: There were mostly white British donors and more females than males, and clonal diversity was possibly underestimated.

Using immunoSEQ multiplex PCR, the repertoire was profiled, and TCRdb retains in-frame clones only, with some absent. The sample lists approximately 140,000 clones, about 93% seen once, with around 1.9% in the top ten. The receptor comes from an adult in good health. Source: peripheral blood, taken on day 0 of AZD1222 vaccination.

The CDR3 sequence is CSASFRGELFF. The DNA for the CDR3 is TGCAGTGCTAGTTTTCGTGGGGAGCTGTTTTTT. The chain is built from TRBV20-1 and TRBJ2-2; D is uncertain. V gave up 3 bases and J gave up 8 bases, with 7 bases separating them. Germline V gives CDR1 DFQATT, CDR2 SNEGSKA (reference sequence). The CDR3 spans 11 residues.